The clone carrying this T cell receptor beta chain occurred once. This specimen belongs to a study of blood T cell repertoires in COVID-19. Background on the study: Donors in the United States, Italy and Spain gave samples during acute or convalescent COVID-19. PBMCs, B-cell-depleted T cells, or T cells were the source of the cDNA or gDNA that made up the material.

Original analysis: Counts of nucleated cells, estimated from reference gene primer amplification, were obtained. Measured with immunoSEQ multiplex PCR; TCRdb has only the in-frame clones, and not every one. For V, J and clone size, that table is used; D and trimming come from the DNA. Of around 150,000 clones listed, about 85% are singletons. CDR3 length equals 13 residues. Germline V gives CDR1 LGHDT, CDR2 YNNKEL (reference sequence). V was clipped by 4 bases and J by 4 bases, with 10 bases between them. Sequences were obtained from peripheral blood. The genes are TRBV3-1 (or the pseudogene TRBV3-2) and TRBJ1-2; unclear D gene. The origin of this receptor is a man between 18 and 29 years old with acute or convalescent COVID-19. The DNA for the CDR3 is TGTGCCAGCAGCCCCTTTGCGGCCTATGGCTACACCTTC. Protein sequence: CASSPFAAYGYTF.